These 17 T cell receptor beta chains share one sample of origin, sequenced in a study of Ad26.COV2.S vaccination and SARS-CoV-2 variants (dated by TCRdb to the early 2020s). Sample treatment or condition, as interpreted from the label and publication: roughly 18 received Ad26.COV2.S at low or high dose, single or two shots; about five received placebo; per-sample allocation not given. Repertoires of vaccine and placebo recipients were sequenced from samples collected on day 63 after the first injection. Library method: the immunoSEQ multiplex PCR assay. As stored in TCRdb, this immuneACCESS dataset retains in-frame rearrangements with V and J assigned. A fraction of the clones does not appear; measured against another copy, unresolved V genes explain less than half of the discrepancy, and the remainder lacks a known reason. This sample lists a few hundred thousand clones; around nine tenths were detected once. The top ten clonotypes cover more than 3% of the sample.

The sequencing here drew on peripheral blood, taken in a trial of Ad26.COV2.S vaccine versus placebo. The receptors here all came from a person aged 18-60 years who received the Ad26.COV2.S COVID-19 vaccine or a placebo.

This clone occurred once. The chain recombines TRBV11-2 with TRBJ1-2; TRBD1 is a possible D gene (5 bases). The V gene's germline CDR1 is SGHAT and CDR2 FQNNGV. The CDR3 spans 16 residues. With 5 bases removed from V and 5 bases from J, the gap between germline ends came to 21 bases. CDR3 amino acids: CASSPLRGFQPYGYTF. The CDR3 DNA reads TGTGCCAGCAGCCCCTTAAGGGGATTCCAACCTTATGGCTACACCTTC.

The CDR3 bases are TGTGCCAGCAGTGAGGCTCTGTCTCTTACCGAGCAGTACTTC. This encodes CASSEALSLTEQYF. The chain links TRBV6-1 to TRBJ2-7; D gene uncertain. Deletions cut 3 bases from V and 6 bases from J, with 15 bases between. The CDR3 runs 14 residues. Germline CDR1 and CDR2: MNHNS and SASEGT.

V gene TRBV9 combines with J gene TRBJ1-6, with TRBD1 matching over 7 bases. Trimming at V came to 2 bases and at J to 10 bases, leaving 6 bases not matched to a gene. Germline loops: CDR1 SGDLS, CDR2 YYNGEE. The CDR3 has 14 residues. Written as DNA, the CDR3 is TGTGCCAGCAGCGTCGACAGGGTGAACTCACCCCTCCACTTT. This gives the protein CASSVDRVNSPLHF.

This rearrangement joins TRBV4-1 to TRBJ2-5; 16 bases align to TRBD2. The CDR3 sequence is 20 residues long. The ends lost 4 bases at V and 5 bases at J; junction bases unmatched: 16. Germline values: CDR1 MGHRA, CDR2 YSYEKL. CDR3 region: CASSRGTSGGAVGSSETQYF. The DNA for the CDR3 is TGCGCCAGCAGCCGCGGGACTAGCGGGGGGGCCGTCGGATCTAGTGAGACCCAGTACTTC.

The chain couples TRBV4-2 to TRBJ2-7, with 7 bases aligning to TRBD1. J was trimmed by 1 base and V by 0 bases; bases with no gene match: 6. The CDR3 sequence is 16 residues long. Germline values: CDR1 LGHNA, CDR2 YNFKEQ. The CDR3 here is CASSQEFSGGSYEQYF. CDR3 bases: TGTGCCAGCAGCCAAGAATTCTCAGGGGGATCCTACGAGCAGTACTTC.

The rearrangement joins TRBV4-1 to TRBJ1-3, with TRBD1 matching 9 bases. V dropped 7 bases and J dropped 4; count of bases not matched to a gene: 14. CDR1 is MGHRA and CDR2 is YSYEKL in the germline V gene. This CDR3 has 17 amino acids. As DNA, the CDR3 is TGCGCCAGCACCCTAAATCACAGGGGGCCGGGGGGAAACACCATATATTTT. This translates into CASTLNHRGPGGNTIYF.

The rearrangement links TRBV7-3 to TRBJ1-2; no definite D call. The CDR3 loop spans 15 amino acids. The germline V and J ends were trimmed by 2 bases and 4 bases, with 14 bases remaining between them. Germline V lookup: CDR1 SGHTA, CDR2 FQGTGA. This CDR3 reads CASSLAGPVAYGYTF. CDR3 DNA: TGTGCCAGCAGCTTAGCTGGCCCGGTAGCCTATGGCTACACCTTC.

This rearrangement joins TRBV5-4 to TRBJ1-1; 12 bases map to TRBD1. CDR3 size: 14 residues. Germline V gene lookup returns CDR1 SGHNT and CDR2 YYREEE (reference sequence). The V and J ends lost 4 bases and 5 bases, in that order; junction bases with no gene match: 3. The CDR3 is CASSGTGGGTEAFF. DNA for the CDR3: TGTGCCAGCAGCGGGACAGGGGGCGGGACTGAAGCTTTCTTT. The variable domain in full, with the rest retrieved from reference TRBV5-4 and TRBJ1-1, is ETGVTQSPTHLIKTRGQQVTLRCSSQSGHNTVSWYQQALGQGPQFIFQYYREEENGRGNFPPRFSGLQFPNYSSELNVNALELDDSALYLCASSGTGGGTEAFFGQGTRLTVV.

The CDR3 coding sequence is TGTGCCAGCAGCTCGGGGACAGTCAACACCATATATTTT. Its protein product is CASSSGTVNTIYF. The chain couples TRBV7-2 to TRBJ1-3; 7 bases are shared with TRBD1. Germline values: CDR1 SGHTA, CDR2 FQGNSA. With 4 bases clipped from V and 7 bases from J, the junction kept 4 bases outside the gene matches. There are 13 residues in the CDR3. Based on the CDR3 plus reference TRBV7-2 and TRBJ1-3, the full variable domain is GAGVSQSPSNKVTEKGKDVELRCDPISGHTALYWYRQSLGQGLEFLIYFQGNSAPDKSGLPSDRFSAERTGGSVSTLTIQRTQQEDSAVYLCASSSGTVNTIYFGEGSWLTVV.

The chain carries TRBV4-3 and TRBJ1-3, with unresolved D. The CDR3 loop spans 16 amino acids. CDR1 and CDR2 (germline): LGHNA, YSLEER. Trimming took 0 bases from V and 0 from J, leaving 9 bases between them. CDR3 region: CASSQDEPSSGNTIYF. CDR3 DNA: TGCGCCAGCAGCCAAGATGAGCCTTCCTCTGGAAACACCATATATTTT.

The V call is TRBV4-1, the J call TRBJ2-5, with D possibly TRBD2 on 7 matching bases. The CDR3 covers 15 residues. V lost 3 bases and J 2 bases, leaving 13 bases between the germline ends. Germline lookup yields CDR1 MGHRA and CDR2 YSYEKL. The CDR3 DNA sequence: TGCGCCAGCAGCCATCGCGAGGGGGGGCAAGAGACCCAGTACTTC. It yields the protein CASSHREGGQETQYF.

This chain connects TRBV10-3 to TRBJ2-1; 9 bases line up with TRBD2. The CDR3 covers 16 residues. Per germline, CDR1 ENHRY and CDR2 SYGVKD. The ends lost 6 bases at V and 2 bases at J; junction bases unmatched: 8. CDR3 protein: CAIRGLTSGPYNEQFF. CDR3 in DNA: TGTGCCATCAGGGGACTGACTAGCGGCCCCTACAATGAGCAGTTCTTC.

This chain links TRBV6-2 or TRBV6-3 with TRBJ1-1; D unresolved. V was pared by 2 bases and J by 11 bases, with 9 bases between. Germline V gene lookup returns CDR1 MNHEY and CDR2 SVGEGT. This CDR3 contains 11 residues. The CDR3 is CASSYPLGAFF. In DNA form, the CDR3 reads TGTGCCAGCAGTTACCCCCTTGGGGCTTTCTTT.

The CDR3 nucleotides read TGTGCCAGCAGCTACTTCGGGGGGCAAGAAGGCTACACCTTC. This encodes CASSYFGGQEGYTF. This chain connects TRBV7-9 to TRBJ1-2; a possible D gene is TRBD1 (6 bases). Trimming stripped 4 bases from V and 8 bases from J, with 17 bases between. The CDR3 runs to 14 residues. The germline V gene has CDR1 SEHNR and CDR2 FQNEAQ (reference sequence).

The chain combines TRBV19 with TRBJ2-7; possibly TRBD2 for D (5 bases). The CDR3 contains 14 residues. Germline lookup yields CDR1 LNHDA and CDR2 SQIVND (reference sequence). Trimming took off 3 bases at V and 3 bases at J, with 12 bases between the two ends. CDR3 coding DNA: TGTGCCAGTAGTATTAGTGACGACTACTACGAGCAGTACTTC. Its translation is CASSISDDYYEQYF. Filled out from reference TRBV19 and TRBJ2-7, the complete variable domain reads DGGITQSPKYLFRKEGQNVTLSCEQNLNHDAMYWYRQDPGQGLRLIYYSQIVNDFQKGDIAEGYSVSREKKESFPLTVTSAQKNPTAFYLCASSISDDYYEQYFGPGTRLTVT.

This chain joins TRBV7-9 and TRBJ2-7; D is undetermined. CDR3 length: 16 amino acids. From germline, CDR1 is SEHNR and CDR2 FQNEAQ (reference sequence). The V end lost 4 bases, the J end lost 4 bases, and 20 bases lay between the germline ends. The CDR3 is CASSSTFHTDDYEQYF. The CDR3 bases are TGTGCCAGCAGCTCAACCTTCCACACCGATGATTACGAGCAGTACTTC.

Of note for this clone: This same CDR3 is encoded by further DNA sequences in the sample. This chain uses TRBV20-1 with TRBJ2-5; D unclear. The CDR3 contains 10 residues. Trimming took off 5 bases at V and 2 bases at J, with 3 bases between the two ends. Germline V CDR1 and CDR2: DFQATT, SNEGSKA (reference sequence). Here the CDR3 reads CSASQETQYF. Here the CDR3 DNA reads TGCAGTGCTTCTCAAGAGACCCAGTACTTC.